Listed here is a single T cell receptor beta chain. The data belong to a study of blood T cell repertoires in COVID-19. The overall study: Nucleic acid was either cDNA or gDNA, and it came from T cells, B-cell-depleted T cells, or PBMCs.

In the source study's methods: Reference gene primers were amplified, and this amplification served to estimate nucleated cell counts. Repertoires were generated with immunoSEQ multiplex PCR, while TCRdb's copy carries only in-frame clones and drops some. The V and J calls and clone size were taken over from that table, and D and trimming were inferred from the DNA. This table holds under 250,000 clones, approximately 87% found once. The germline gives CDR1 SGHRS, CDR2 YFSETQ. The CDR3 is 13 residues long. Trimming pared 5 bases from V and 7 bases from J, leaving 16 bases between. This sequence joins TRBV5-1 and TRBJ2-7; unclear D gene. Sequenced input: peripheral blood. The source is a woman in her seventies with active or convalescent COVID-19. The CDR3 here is CASRVTEASEQYF. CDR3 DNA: TGCGCCAGCAGGGTCACAGAAGCCTCTGAGCAGTACTTC.